A selection of T cell receptor beta chains follows, all from one sample in a study of T cells in Graves' hyperthyroidism and ophthalmopathy. TCRdb independently ran MiXCR on the multiplex PCR reads; one entry per CDR3 protein. There are 500,000 or so distinct CDR3 sequences in the sample; roughly 17% occur only once, and 17% lies in the top ten. The sample taken for sequencing was blood. Every receptor here comes from a woman under 30 with Graves' ophthalmopathy. Each CDR3 is given with its conserved first and last residue. A D gene is named only where the DNA matches it firmly. Not all rows give a size; the values are once, few, many and, for expanded clones, a class.

size: few; V: TRBV30; J: TRBJ1-4; D: TRBD1; length: 15; DNA: TGTGCCTGGAGTGGGACAGGGGGCGGTGGGGAAAAACTGTTTTTT; CDR3: CAWSGTGGGGEKLFF
size: few; V: TRBV19; J: TRBJ1-2; D: .; length: 13; DNA: TGTGCCAGTAGTATTGGGGGCAACTATGGCTACACCTTC; CDR3: CASSIGGNYGYTF
size: .; V: TRBV27; J: TRBJ2-2; D: TRBD1; length: 16; DNA: TGTGCCAGCAGTTCCCTGGACAGGGGAGACACCGGGGAGCTGTTTTTT; CDR3: CASSSLDRGDTGELFF
size: many; V: TRBV28; J: TRBJ2-5; D: TRBD2; length: 15; DNA: TGTGCCAGCAGTAGCCCAGGACTAGCGCAAGAGACCCAGTACTTC; CDR3: CASSSPGLAQETQYF
size: .; V: TRBV5-1; J: TRBJ1-6; D: .; length: 15; DNA: TGCGCCAGCAGACAGGCACAGGCGGGGAATTCACCCCTCCACTTT; CDR3: CASRQAQAGNSPLHF
size: few; V: TRBV27; J: TRBJ2-7; D: .; length: 16; DNA: TGTGCCAGCAGTTCCAATCCCCTTCCGAGGGCCTACGAGCAGTACTTC; CDR3: CASSSNPLPRAYEQYF
size: many; V: TRBV28; J: TRBJ2-3; D: .; length: 16; DNA: TGTGCCAGCAGTTTAGTCGCGGGCTTTAGCACAGATACGCAGTATTTT; CDR3: CASSLVAGFSTDTQYF
size: many; V: TRBV28; J: TRBJ1-6; D: .; length: 14; DNA: TGTGCCAGCCAGTCGAGGGGCGGTAATTCACCCCTCCACTTT; CDR3: CASQSRGGNSPLHF
size: many; V: TRBV28; J: TRBJ1-1; D: TRBD1; length: 14; DNA: TGTGCCAGCACCGGCGGGACAGTCAACACTGAAGCTTTCTTT; CDR3: CASTGGTVNTEAFF
size: many; V: TRBV30; J: TRBJ1-1; D: .; length: 10; DNA: TGTGCCTGGAGGGGGCTCCTAGCTTTCTTT; CDR3: CAWRGLLAFF
size: .; V: TRBV7-9; J: TRBJ1-2; D: TRBD1; length: 16; DNA: TGTGCCAGCAGCTTAGCCGGGACAGGGGATAACTATGGCTACACCTTC; CDR3: CASSLAGTGDNYGYTF
size: many; V: TRBV7-2; J: TRBJ1-5; D: .; length: 16; DNA: TGTGCCAGCAGCTTAGTAGGGGGGACGGGCAATCAGCCCCAGCATTTT; CDR3: CASSLVGGTGNQPQHF
size: many; V: TRBV28; J: TRBJ1-1; D: .; length: 19; DNA: TGTGCCAGCAGCCCACTGGGAGCTGGTACCTTTTCTATGAACACTGAAGCTTTCTTT; CDR3: CASSPLGAGTFSMNTEAFF
size: .; V: TRBV29-1; J: TRBJ1-6; D: TRBD1; length: 13; DNA: TGCAGCGTCTCGGGACAGGGCGGTTCACCCCTCCACTTT; CDR3: CSVSGQGGSPLHF
size: .; V: TRBV27; J: TRBJ2-5; D: .; length: 13; DNA: TGTGCCAGCAGTTTAATCTCAGGAGAGACCCAGTACTTC; CDR3: CASSLISGETQYF
size: few; V: TRBV6-5; J: TRBJ1-6; D: .; length: 15; DNA: TGTGCCAGCAGTTACTCGATGGACTATAATTCACCCCTCCACTTT; CDR3: CASSYSMDYNSPLHF
size: few; V: TRBV20-1; J: TRBJ2-7; D: .; length: 13; DNA: TGCAGTGCTAGAGGGGGTTACTCCTACGAGCAGTACTTC; CDR3: CSARGGYSYEQYF
size: many; V: TRBV6-1; J: TRBJ1-2; D: .; length: 13; DNA: TGTGCCAGCAGGGACCGGGACATCTCCGGCTACACCTTC; CDR3: CASRDRDISGYTF
size: many; V: TRBV6-1; J: TRBJ2-7; D: .; length: 15; DNA: TGTGCCAGCAGTGAAGCATCGGGCCGTTTCTACGAGCAGTACTTC; CDR3: CASSEASGRFYEQYF
size: many; V: TRBV20-1; J: TRBJ1-1; D: .; length: 12; DNA: TGCAGTCGCTTCCGGGGGGACACTGAAGCTTTCTTT; CDR3: CSRFRGDTEAFF
size: .; V: TRBV5-1; J: TRBJ2-7; D: TRBD1; length: 15; DNA: TGCGCCAGCAGCTTGGCCCAGGGGGCCTATTACGAGCAGTACTTC; CDR3: CASSLAQGAYYEQYF
size: many; V: TRBV3-1; J: TRBJ2-3; D: TRBD2; length: 17; DNA: TGTGCCAGCAGCCACCCGGGACTAGGGTTGAGCACAGATACGCAGTATTTT; CDR3: CASSHPGLGLSTDTQYF
size: many; V: TRBV6-2/TRBV6-3; J: TRBJ1-1; D: .; length: 13; DNA: TGTGCCAGCAACTTACAGGGTGACACTGAAGCTTTCTTT; CDR3: CASNLQGDTEAFF
size: few; V: TRBV18; J: TRBJ1-1; D: .; length: 15; DNA: TGTGCCAGCTCACCGGGGTCTCGGGAGAACACTGAAGCTTTCTTT; CDR3: CASSPGSRENTEAFF
size: few; V: TRBV7-2; J: TRBJ2-1; D: TRBD2; length: 16; DNA: TGTGCCAGCAGCTTAAGTTGGACTAGCGGGAGGAATGAGCAGTTCTTC; CDR3: CASSLSWTSGRNEQFF
size: .; V: TRBV7-9; J: TRBJ2-5; D: .; length: 14; DNA: TGTGCCAGCAGCTCCCCGCTTGGGGAAGAGACCCAGTACTTC; CDR3: CASSSPLGEETQYF
size: .; V: TRBV25-1; J: TRBJ2-2; D: TRBD2; length: 15; DNA: TGTGCCAGCAGTGCACTAGCGGGGTTCACCGGGGAGCTGTTTTTT; CDR3: CASSALAGFTGELFF
size: .; V: TRBV7-2; J: TRBJ1-1; D: TRBD1; length: 14; DNA: TGTGCCAGCAGTTTCTCGACAGGGGACACTGAAGCTTTCTTT; CDR3: CASSFSTGDTEAFF
size: .; V: TRBV29-1; J: TRBJ1-4; D: TRBD1; length: 16; DNA: TGCAGCGCCGAACTCGGACAGGCCGGGGATAATGAAAAACTGTTTTTT; CDR3: CSAELGQAGDNEKLFF
size: .; V: TRBV20-1; J: TRBJ1-1; D: .; length: 13; DNA: TGCAGTGCCCCCCAAACAGGGTACCCTGAAGCTTTCTTT; CDR3: CSAPQTGYPEAFF
size: many; V: TRBV5-6; J: TRBJ1-1; D: .; length: 14; DNA: TGTGCCAGCAGCTCGGCCGACAGGAACACTGAAGCTTTCTTT; CDR3: CASSSADRNTEAFF
size: few; V: TRBV29-1; J: TRBJ1-1; D: TRBD1; length: 17; DNA: TGCAGCGTTGAAAGAGATAGGGGAGGGGGCTGGGGGTTTGAAGCTTTCTTT; CDR3: CSVERDRGGGWGFEAFF
size: once; V: TRBV4-1; J: TRBJ1-1; D: .; length: 12; DNA: TGCGCCACACGTTGGGGTGGCACTGAAGCTTTCTTT; CDR3: CATRWGGTEAFF
size: .; V: TRBV7-2; J: TRBJ1-4; D: .; length: 17; DNA: TGTGCCAGCAGTTACCCAGGACTCCCTTTCACGATCGAAAAACTGTTTTTT; CDR3: CASSYPGLPFTIEKLFF
size: many; V: TRBV28; J: TRBJ1-5; D: .; length: 14; DNA: TGTGCCAGCAGTTTGGGGGACACAAATCAGCCCCAGCATTTT; CDR3: CASSLGDTNQPQHF
size: many; V: TRBV12-3/TRBV12-4; J: TRBJ1-1; D: .; length: 15; DNA: TGTGCCAGCAGATATACCGACACCGTGAACACTGAAGCTTTCTTT; CDR3: CASRYTDTVNTEAFF
size: .; V: TRBV7-6; J: TRBJ1-1; D: .; length: 12; DNA: TGTGCCAGCAGCCCGTTGACGCATGAAGCTTTCTTT; CDR3: CASSPLTHEAFF
size: many; V: TRBV12-3/TRBV12-4; J: TRBJ1-4; D: .; length: 18; DNA: TGTGCCAGCAGTTTATTTACGTGGACCGAAGCAACTAATGAAAAACTGTTTTTT; CDR3: CASSLFTWTEATNEKLFF
size: .; V: TRBV28; J: TRBJ1-4; D: .; length: 15; DNA: TGTGCCAGCAGTTTATCGGGCAGGGGTGGCGAAAAACTGTTTTTT; CDR3: CASSLSGRGGEKLFF
size: .; V: TRBV19; J: TRBJ1-6; D: .; length: 13; DNA: TGTGCCAGTAGATTGATGGCGGATTCACCCCTCCACTTT; CDR3: CASRLMADSPLHF
size: many; V: TRBV6-2/TRBV6-3; J: TRBJ2-5; D: .; length: 13; DNA: TGTGCCAGCAGTTATGAAGTAGCGGAGACCCAGTACTTC; CDR3: CASSYEVAETQYF
size: many; V: TRBV28; J: TRBJ2-5; D: TRBD2; length: 14; DNA: TGTGCCAGCAGCTTAAGCGGGAGAGGAGAGACCCAGTACTTC; CDR3: CASSLSGRGETQYF
size: few; V: TRBV4-1; J: TRBJ2-2; D: .; length: 16; DNA: TGCGCCAGCAGCCCCTACTGGGATTCGAACACCGGGGAGCTGTTTTTT; CDR3: CASSPYWDSNTGELFF
size: few; V: TRBV14; J: TRBJ2-2; D: .; length: 16; DNA: TGTGCCAGCAGCCAAAGGGCTAGTGGATTTCCCGGGGAGCTGTTTTTT; CDR3: CASSQRASGFPGELFF
size: .; V: TRBV28; J: TRBJ2-2; D: TRBD1; length: 16; DNA: TGTGCCAGCACCCCGACAGGGGGAGGGGGCACCGGGGAGCTGTTTTTT; CDR3: CASTPTGGGGTGELFF
size: many; V: TRBV7-9; J: TRBJ1-1; D: .; length: 14; DNA: TGTGCCAGCAGCTTAATGGACGCGAACACTGAAGCTTTCTTT; CDR3: CASSLMDANTEAFF
size: many; V: TRBV7-2; J: TRBJ2-3; D: .; length: 19; DNA: TGTGCCAGCCGTAGGGTGCAGGGGTCGGGGCCCCCCGACACAGATACGCAGTATTTT; CDR3: CASRRVQGSGPPDTDTQYF
size: many; V: TRBV30; J: TRBJ1-1; D: .; length: 14; DNA: TGTGCCTGGAGTGTCGGACAGAGGAGGGCTGAAGCTTTCTTT; CDR3: CAWSVGQRRAEAFF
size: many; V: TRBV6-2/TRBV6-3; J: TRBJ2-1; D: .; length: 14; DNA: TGTGCCAGCACTAGGGCCAGCTCCTACAATGAGCAGTTCTTC; CDR3: CASTRASSYNEQFF
size: many; V: TRBV27; J: TRBJ2-3; D: .; length: 13; DNA: TGTGCCAGCAGTTGGCCCCACACAGATACGCAGTATTTT; CDR3: CASSWPHTDTQYF
size: many; V: TRBV27; J: TRBJ2-2; D: TRBD1; length: 17; DNA: TGTGCCAGCAGTTTCGGGGGGACAGGGGGTAACACCGGGGAGCTGTTTTTT; CDR3: CASSFGGTGGNTGELFF
size: few; V: TRBV30; J: TRBJ2-2; D: .; length: 11; DNA: TGTGCCTGGAGTTTCGCCGGGGAGCTGTTTTTT; CDR3: CAWSFAGELFF
size: many; V: TRBV7-8; J: TRBJ2-7; D: TRBD1; length: 12; DNA: TGTGCCAGCAGCGCAGGGGGCGGTGAGCAGTACTTC; CDR3: CASSAGGGEQYF
size: many; V: TRBV28; J: TRBJ2-7; D: TRBD2; length: 15; DNA: TGTGCCAGCAGTTTGACTAGCGGGAATGCCTACGAGCAGTACTTC; CDR3: CASSLTSGNAYEQYF